The present T cell receptor beta chain was sequenced within a study of cytomegalovirus exposure and HLA in healthy donors. The length of the CDR3 is 15 residues. Trimming pared 2 bases from V and 4 bases from J, leaving 14 bases between. Germline V gene sequence: CDR1 LGHNA, CDR2 YNFKEQ. The data were produced by immunoSEQ multiplex PCR, yet TCRdb's version contains in-frame clones alone and is incomplete. The repertoire holds around 69,000 clones, 96% seen once, with more than 3.5% in the top ten. V is TRBV4-2 and J is TRBJ1-2, with D perhaps matching TRBD1 (6 bases). Sequenced sample: PBMCs. The source is a woman under 30 in good health and CMV-seropositive. The CDR3 bases are TGTGCCAGCAGCCAAATTACAGGGTTGGGCTATGGCTACACCTTC. Protein: CASSQITGLGYGYTF.